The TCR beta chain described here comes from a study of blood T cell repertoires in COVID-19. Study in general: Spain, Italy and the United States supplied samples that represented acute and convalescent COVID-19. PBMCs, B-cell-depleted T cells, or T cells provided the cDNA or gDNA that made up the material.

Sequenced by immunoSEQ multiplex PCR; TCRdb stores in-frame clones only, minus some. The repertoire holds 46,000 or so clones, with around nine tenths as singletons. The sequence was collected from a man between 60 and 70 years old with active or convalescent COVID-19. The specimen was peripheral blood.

The CDR3 loop is CASSQEGTGWSLTTNEKLFF. The CDR3 DNA reads as TGCGCCAGCAGCCAAGAGGGGACAGGGTGGTCCCTCACAACTAATGAAAAACTGTTTTTT. The chain employs TRBV4-3 and TRBJ1-4; TRBD1 aligns across 9 bases. Germline CDR1 is LGHNA and CDR2 is YSLEER. Losses at the gene ends were 0 bases for V and 0 bases for J; bases not matched to a gene: 11. The CDR3 has 20 residues.